The 6 T cell receptor beta chains in this list originate from one sample, sequenced in a study of blood T cell repertoires in COVID-19. Method: immunoSEQ multiplex PCR; TCRdb's copy keeps in-frame clones and lacks some. The table includes some 96,000 clones, about 80% detected once. Specimen: peripheral blood. Every receptor here comes from a woman between 70 and 85 years old with acute or convalescent COVID-19.

V and J are TRBV9 and TRBJ1-3; a weak D match, TRBD1 (5 bases). Germline lookup yields CDR1 SGDLS and CDR2 YYNGEE. Trimming stripped 0 bases from V and 0 bases from J, with 13 bases between. The CDR3 has 17 amino acids. The CDR3 protein is CASSVAGAGLSGNTIYF. DNA for the CDR3: TGTGCCAGCAGCGTAGCTGGGGCAGGGCTCTCTGGAAACACCATATATTTT. Looking up the rest from reference TRBV9 and TRBJ1-3 gives the full variable domain: DSGVTQTPKHLITATGQRVTLRCSPRSGDLSVYWYQQSLDQGLQFLIQYYNGEERAKGNILERFSAQQFPDLHSELNLSSLELGDSALYFCASSVAGAGLSGNTIYFGEGSWLTVV.

This clone showed up just once. The gene calls are TRBV2 and TRBJ2-3; TRBD1 agrees at 9 bases. This CDR3 is built from 15 residues. The trim removed 8 bases at V and 1 base at J, leaving 7 bases unmatched. Germline V gene lookup returns CDR1 SNHLY and CDR2 FYNNEI. CDR3 nucleotide sequence: TGTGCCAGCGGCCCGGGACAGGGACGCACAGATACGCAGTATTTT. Translated: CASGPGQGRTDTQYF. The full variable domain, rest sourced from reference TRBV2 and TRBJ2-3, is EPEVTQTPSHQVTQMGQEVILRCVPISNHLYFYWYRQILGQKVEFLVSFYNNEISEKSEIFDDQFSVERPDGSNFTLKIRSTKLEDSAMYFCASGPGQGRTDTQYFGPGTRLTVL.

The chain couples TRBV11-2 to TRBJ1-4; 9 bases fit TRBD1. V dropped 2 bases and J dropped 4; count of bases not matched to a gene: 5. CDR3 length equals 16 residues. Germline V gene data show CDR1 as SGHAT and CDR2 as FQNNGV. The CDR3 bases are TGTGCCAGCAGCTTATTCGGGACAGGGTTTAATGAAAAACTGTTTTTT. Translated, it gives CASSLFGTGFNEKLFF.

V gene TRBV7-6 combines with J gene TRBJ1-6; possibly TRBD1 for D (5 bases). CDR1 and CDR2 from the germline V gene are SGHVS and FNYEAQ. V was pared by 5 bases and J by 11 bases, with 13 bases between. This CDR3 contains 13 residues. As DNA, the CDR3 is TGTGCCAGCAGCCCCTCAGCGGGGGCACCCCTCCACTTT. This encodes CASSPSAGAPLHF.

This chain connects TRBV7-2 to TRBJ2-7; D gene ambiguous. The germline gives CDR1 SGHTA, CDR2 FQGNSA. CDR3 size: 14 residues. V lost 1 base and J lost 5, with 12 bases in between. The CDR3 bases are TGTGCCAGCAGCTTAGGCAACAGAATGGACGAGCAGTACTTC. Translation: CASSLGNRMDEQYF.

J is TRBJ1-5 and V is TRBV5-8; the D is unclear. CDR3 length equals 14 residues. V was shortened by 0 bases and J by 5 bases, with 9 bases between the two germline ends. Germline assignment: CDR1 SGHTS and CDR2 YDEGEE. The CDR3 DNA follows: TGTGCCAGCAGCTTGGGCCTTCGGGATCAGCCCCAGCATTTT. Translation gives CASSLGLRDQPQHF.